The 20 T cell receptor beta chains reported below all come from one sample, sequenced in a study of blood T cell repertoires in COVID-19. TCRdb keeps only in-frame clones here, not all; method: immunoSEQ multiplex PCR. The table includes nearly 100,000 clones, roughly 80% detected once. Sequenced sample: peripheral blood. These receptors were taken from a woman aged 55-70 years with acute or convalescent COVID-19.

V gene TRBV4-2 combines with J gene TRBJ1-2; 8 bases line up with TRBD1. V gave up 3 bases and J gave up 4 bases; unmatched junction bases: 10. CDR1 is LGHNA and CDR2 is YNFKEQ in the germline V gene. The CDR3 covers 16 residues. The CDR3 loop reads CASSQLGQGNSYGYTF. The CDR3 DNA reads as TGTGCCAGCAGCCAGTTAGGACAGGGTAATAGCTATGGCTACACCTTC.

V is TRBV7-3 and J is TRBJ1-6; perhaps TRBD1 as D (5 bases). The CDR3 length is 15 residues. Trimming took 2 bases from V and 5 from J, leaving 10 bases between them. Germline V lookup: CDR1 SGHTA, CDR2 FQGTGA. The CDR3 spells CASSLFGGDNSPLHF. CDR3 sequence (DNA): TGTGCCAGCAGCTTATTCGGGGGGGATAATTCACCCCTCCACTTT.

The rearrangement links TRBV9 to TRBJ2-2; 8 bases are a match to TRBD2. J gave up 6 bases and V 0 bases, and 7 bases lay outside the gene matches. Germline CDR1 SGDLS, CDR2 YYNGEE. This CDR3 contains 16 residues. The CDR3 region is CASSVGVRGGPGELFF. CDR3 nucleotide sequence: TGTGCCAGCAGCGTAGGGGTCCGGGGGGGCCCCGGGGAGCTGTTTTTT.

This rearrangement joins TRBV11-2 to TRBJ2-2; D call uncertain. This CDR3 contains 12 residues. Germline V CDR1 and CDR2: SGHAT, FQNNGV. The V end was cut by 4 bases, the J end by 4 bases, with 4 bases between. In DNA, the CDR3 is TGTGCCAGCAGCTACAGCACCGGGGAGCTGTTTTTT. It encodes CASSYSTGELFF.

This rearrangement joins TRBV30 to TRBJ1-4; 9 bases match TRBD1. CDR1 is GTSNPN, CDR2 SVGIG, per germline (reference sequence). Losses at the gene ends were 4 bases for V and 6 bases for J; bases not matched to a gene: 12. CDR3 length equals 16 residues. CDR3 sequence reads: CAWTKTGTGIDEKLFF. CDR3 bases: TGTGCCTGGACCAAAACCGGGACAGGGATAGATGAAAAACTGTTTTTT.

This clone has more than one count but fewer than ten. The J gene is TRBJ2-7, the V gene TRBV4-1, with TRBD2 matching over 12 bases. The CDR3 consists of 15 residues. Trimming at V came to 4 bases and at J to 5 bases, leaving 6 bases not matched to a gene. Per germline, CDR1 MGHRA and CDR2 YSYEKL. The CDR3 loop is CASSPRLAGAHEQYF. DNA for the CDR3: TGCGCCAGCAGCCCACGACTAGCGGGGGCCCACGAGCAGTACTTC.

This chain's CDR3 is CAWATSGNTDTQYF. CDR3 DNA sequence: TGTGCCTGGGCCACTAGCGGGAACACAGATACGCAGTATTTT. The chain couples TRBV30 to TRBJ2-3, with 10 positions matching TRBD2. J gave up 2 bases and V 5 bases, and 4 bases lay outside the gene matches. The germline V gene encodes CDR1 GTSNPN and CDR2 SVGIG (reference sequence). The CDR3 runs to 14 residues.

This chain connects TRBV3-1 (or the pseudogene TRBV3-2) to TRBJ1-1, with TRBD1 matching over 8 bases. J gave up 8 bases and V 6 bases, and 2 bases lay outside the gene matches. CDR1 is LGHDT and CDR2 is YNNKEL in the germline V gene (reference sequence). The CDR3 loop spans 11 amino acids. CDR3 sequence reads: CASRGQGEAFF. CDR3 nucleotides: TGTGCCAGCAGAGGACAGGGAGAAGCTTTCTTT.

V is TRBV5-1 and J is TRBJ1-5; D is unresolved. CDR1 is SGHRS and CDR2 is YFSETQ in the germline V gene. The CDR3 contains 16 residues. Between the trimmed V and J ends, which lost 5 bases and 0 bases, there was a span of 15 bases. The chain's CDR3 is CASSSRLKDSNQPQHF. Written as DNA, the CDR3 is TGCGCCAGCAGTTCCCGACTGAAAGATAGCAATCAGCCCCAGCATTTT. Using reference TRBV5-1 and TRBJ1-5 for the parts outside the CDR3, the full variable domain is KAGVTQTPRYLIKTRGQQVTLSCSPISGHRSVSWYQQTPGQGLQFLFEYFSETQRNKGNFPGRFSGRQFSNSRSEMNVSTLELGDSALYLCASSSRLKDSNQPQHFGDGTRLSIL.

The chain couples TRBV7-2 to TRBJ1-4; 7 bases are a match to TRBD1. The germline gives CDR1 SGHTA, CDR2 FQGNSA. With 5 bases clipped from V and 2 bases from J, the junction kept 11 bases outside the gene matches. The CDR3 is 17 amino acids. CDR3 loop: CASSQRTGTATNEKLFF. CDR3 coding DNA: TGTGCCAGCAGCCAAAGAACTGGGACAGCGACTAATGAAAAACTGTTTTTT.

The chain couples TRBV19 to TRBJ1-5; D is unresolved. V was cut by 1 base and J by 5 bases, with 3 bases left in between. Germline CDR1 and CDR2: LNHDA and SQIVND (reference sequence). This CDR3 has 12 amino acids. The CDR3 loop reads CASSIAYQPQHF. The DNA for the CDR3 is TGTGCCAGTAGTATAGCTTATCAGCCCCAGCATTTT.

The chain recombines TRBV7-2 with TRBJ2-3; possible D gene TRBD2, 6 bases. V shed 0 bases and J shed 8 bases, with 18 bases lying between them. Germline loops: CDR1 SGHTA, CDR2 FQGNSA. This CDR3 is built from 16 residues. The CDR3 loop reads CASSLALGLLSGTQYF. The CDR3 coding sequence is TGTGCCAGCAGCTTAGCGCTGGGACTTCTCAGCGGTACGCAGTATTTT.

In this sample, this clone turned up once. The chain recombines TRBV5-1 with TRBJ2-2, with D tentatively TRBD1 (5 bases). The CDR3 totals 16 residues. Trimming removed 1 base at V and 2 bases at J, with 12 bases between. Germline assignment: CDR1 SGHRS and CDR2 YFSETQ. The CDR3 is CASSLSGPPNTGELFF. The CDR3 region has the DNA TGCGCCAGCAGCTTGTCAGGGCCGCCAAACACCGGGGAGCTGTTTTTT.

The sample holds one count of this clone. This chain uses TRBV7-2 with TRBJ2-7; a weak D match, TRBD1 (6 bases). The CDR3 covers 14 residues. The V gene lost 3 bases and the J gene lost 1 base, with 10 bases spanning the gap. Germline CDR1 is SGHTA and CDR2 is FQGNSA. CDR3 nucleotides: TGTGCCAGCAGCTTCGACAGGTGGTCCTACGAGCAGTACTTC. This sequence encodes CASSFDRWSYEQYF.

This clone was picked up one time. This chain connects TRBV6-5 to TRBJ1-1; possible D gene TRBD1, 6 bases. Germline V CDR1 and CDR2: MNHEY, SVGAGI. This CDR3 is built from 14 residues. Trimming left V 9 bases short and J 5 bases short, with 19 bases between. CDR3 residues: CASSVGQLRTEAFF. In DNA form, the CDR3 reads TGTGCCAGTTCGGTAGGACAGCTGCGGACTGAAGCTTTCTTT.

This clone came up once. The J gene is TRBJ2-5, the V gene TRBV3-1 (or the pseudogene TRBV3-2), with TRBD2 matching over 13 bases. V gave up 2 bases and J gave up 5 bases; unmatched junction bases: 8. The germline gives CDR1 LGHDT, CDR2 YNNKEL (reference sequence). The CDR3 contains 17 residues. In DNA, the CDR3 is TGTGCCAGCAGCCAATCACTAGCGGGGGGGCCCCGGGAGACCCAGTACTTC. It encodes CASSQSLAGGPRETQYF.

The chain joins TRBV3-1 (or the pseudogene TRBV3-2) to TRBJ2-6; no reliable D call. From germline, CDR1 is LGHDT and CDR2 YNNKEL (reference sequence). Trimming took off 0 bases at V and 2 bases at J, with 5 bases between the two ends. The CDR3 length is 15 residues. The CDR3 coding sequence is TGTGCCAGCAGCCAAGACCTAACTGGGGCCAACGTCCTGACTTTC. This codes for CASSQDLTGANVLTF.

The chain employs TRBV6-1 and TRBJ1-5; D gene ambiguous. This CDR3 is built from 13 residues. In germline, CDR1 is MNHNS, CDR2 SASEGT. Trimming removed 2 bases from V and 7 bases from J, with 9 bases in between. CDR3 sequence reads: CASSENSRQPQHF. DNA of the CDR3: TGTGCCAGCAGTGAAAACAGTAGGCAGCCCCAGCATTTT.

The CDR3 nucleotides read TGTGCCAGCAGTTTAGGGGACAGGAAAACCGGGGAGCTGTTTTTT. Encoded protein: CASSLGDRKTGELFF. The chain combines TRBV28 with TRBJ2-2; 8 nucleotides align to TRBD1. This CDR3 spans 15 amino acids. Germline CDR1 and CDR2: MDHEN and SYDVKM. Losses at the gene ends were 2 bases for V and 5 bases for J; bases not matched to a gene: 4.

Details on this clone: The identical CDR3 is also encoded by other nucleotide sequences in the sample. The chain has TRBV9 and TRBJ1-2; the D gene is possibly TRBD1 (6 bases). The V and J ends lost 0 bases and 2 bases respectively, with 8 bases between them. There are 14 residues in the CDR3. CDR1 and CDR2 (germline): SGDLS, YYNGEE. The CDR3 DNA is TGTGCCAGCAGCGTAGAACAGGGAAACTATGGCTACACCTTC. As protein: CASSVEQGNYGYTF.